This passage covers 3 T cell receptor beta chains from one sample sequenced in a study of OX40 agonist ivuxolimab in advanced cancers. The repertoire was sequenced with immunoSEQ multiplex PCR; TCRdb's copy has only in-frame clones and lacks some. The table includes 71,000 or so clones, about nine tenths detected once. The input for sequencing was CD4+ or CD8+ T cells sorted from blood, taken in a trial of the OX40 agonist ivuxolimab. These receptors all come from an adult with an advanced solid tumor such as melanoma, head and neck, liver or kidney cancer.

This rearrangement joins TRBV13 to TRBJ1-1, with 9 bases lining up with TRBD1. The junction had 10 bases not matched to a gene; V was cut back by 5 bases and J by 0 bases. Per the germline V gene, CDR1 is PRHDT and CDR2 is FYEKMQ (reference sequence). CDR3 length: 17 amino acids. The CDR3 DNA reads TGTGCCAGCAGCCGCACGACAGGGGGGATCATGAACACTGAAGCTTTCTTT. It encodes CASSRTTGGIMNTEAFF.

The chain combines TRBV6-5 with TRBJ1-1; D gene ambiguous. Trimming shortened V by 6 bases and J by 7 bases, and 9 bases separated the two germline ends. Germline V lookup: CDR1 MNHEY, CDR2 SVGAGI. The CDR3 sequence is 11 residues long. CDR3: CASSSRGEAFF. CDR3 nucleotides: TGTGCCAGCAGCTCAAGAGGTGAAGCTTTCTTT.

The V call is TRBV25-1, the J call TRBJ1-4; D possibly corresponds to TRBD1 (5 bases). There are 16 residues in the CDR3. V was trimmed by 0 bases and J by 6 bases, leaving 14 bases between them. Per the germline V gene, CDR1 is MGHDK and CDR2 is SYGVNS. As DNA, the CDR3 is TGTGCCAGCAGTGAATATGGGGGGTTGCCCTATGAAAAACTGTTTTTT. Translating gives CASSEYGGLPYEKLFF.